This T cell receptor (beta chain) was recorded in a study of technical replicates of blood from several donors. The length of the CDR3 is 15 residues. The V gene's germline CDR1 is KGHSH and CDR2 LQKENI. V was clipped by 3 bases and J by 4 bases; unmatched bases: 6. TCRdb's table, derived via immunoSEQ multiplex PCR, lists solely in-frame clones and lacks some. Of fewer than 90,000 clones listed, 93% were seen once; the top ten hold roughly 0.23%. This clone was detected only once. The sequence came from a human donor in good health. The sequenced sample was T cells isolated from PBMCs. The rearrangement links TRBV18 to TRBJ2-7; 10 positions match TRBD2. The DNA for the CDR3 is TGTGCCAGCTCACCTTCGACTAGCGGGCTATACGAGCAGTACTTC. It specifies CASSPSTSGLYEQYF.